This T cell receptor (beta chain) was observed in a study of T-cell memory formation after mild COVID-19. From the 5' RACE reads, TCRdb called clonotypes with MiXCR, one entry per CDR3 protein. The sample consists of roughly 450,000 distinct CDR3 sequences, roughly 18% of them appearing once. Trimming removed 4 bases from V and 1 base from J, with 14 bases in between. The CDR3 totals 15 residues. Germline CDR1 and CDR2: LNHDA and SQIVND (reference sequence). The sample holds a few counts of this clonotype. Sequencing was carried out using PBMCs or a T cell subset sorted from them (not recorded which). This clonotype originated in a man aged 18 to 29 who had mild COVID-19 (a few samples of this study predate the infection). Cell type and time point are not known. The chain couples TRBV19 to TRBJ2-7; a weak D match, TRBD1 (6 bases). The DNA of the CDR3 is TGTGCCAGTAGTAGCCGGACAGTGATTTCCTACGAGCAGTACGTC. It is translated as CASSSRTVISYEQYV.